The 5 T cell receptor beta chains listed next were all sequenced from one sample in a study of blood T cell repertoires in COVID-19. Using immunoSEQ multiplex PCR, the repertoire was profiled, and TCRdb retains in-frame clones only, with some absent. The data contain fewer than 45,000 clones, approximately 84% of them singletons. Sequenced input: peripheral blood. The receptors shown here come from a human donor in a cohort sampled during active COVID-19.

This chain uses TRBV5-1 with TRBJ1-1; 9 positions agree with TRBD1. Per the germline V gene, CDR1 is SGHRS and CDR2 is YFSETQ. Trimming took 4 bases from V and 5 from J; bases not matched to a gene: 6. The CDR3 extends over 14 amino acids. The CDR3 DNA sequence: TGCGCCAGCAGCGGACCCGGGACAGGGACTGAAGCTTTCTTT. Encoded protein: CASSGPGTGTEAFF. The whole variable domain, remainder taken from reference TRBV5-1 and TRBJ1-1, is KAGVTQTPRYLIKTRGQQVTLSCSPISGHRSVSWYQQTPGQGLQFLFEYFSETQRNKGNFPGRFSGRQFSNSRSEMNVSTLELGDSALYLCASSGPGTGTEAFFGQGTRLTVV.

The chain employs TRBV6-5 and TRBJ1-3; D may be TRBD1 (5 bases). Germline CDR1 MNHEY, CDR2 SVGAGI. Trimming pared 4 bases from V and 0 bases from J, leaving 13 bases between. The CDR3 extends over 16 amino acids. CDR3 nucleotides: TGTGCCAGCAGTTTCGACAGCTTTATCTCTGGAAACACCATATATTTT. Protein product: CASSFDSFISGNTIYF.

V is TRBV4-1 and J is TRBJ1-4; D not certain. CDR3 size: 15 residues. Germline values: CDR1 MGHRA, CDR2 YSYEKL. V shed 0 bases and J shed 8 bases, with 13 bases lying between them. The CDR3 DNA reads as TGCGCCAGCAGCCAAGATATGGGCCCCGCGGAAAAACTGTTTTTT. Translation: CASSQDMGPAEKLFF.

A word on this clone: The junction shows a germline mismatch at one end, possibly a read error. The chain links TRBV5-4 to TRBJ1-1; 8 nucleotides line up with TRBD1. The germline V gene has CDR1 SGHNT and CDR2 YYREEE (reference sequence). The CDR3 consists of 14 residues. The CDR3 DNA reads as TGTGTCAGCACCCGCGACAGGGGAGGAACTGAAGCTTTCTTT. It translates to CVSTRDRGGTEAFF.

In DNA, the CDR3 is TGTGCCAGTAGTATAGAGAGGGATACTGAAGCTTTCTTT. This gives the protein CASSIERDTEAFF. The genes are TRBV19 and TRBJ1-1; D is unresolved. The V and J ends lost 0 bases and 5 bases respectively, with 7 bases between them. The CDR3 covers 13 residues. CDR1 is LNHDA, CDR2 SQIVND, per germline (reference sequence).